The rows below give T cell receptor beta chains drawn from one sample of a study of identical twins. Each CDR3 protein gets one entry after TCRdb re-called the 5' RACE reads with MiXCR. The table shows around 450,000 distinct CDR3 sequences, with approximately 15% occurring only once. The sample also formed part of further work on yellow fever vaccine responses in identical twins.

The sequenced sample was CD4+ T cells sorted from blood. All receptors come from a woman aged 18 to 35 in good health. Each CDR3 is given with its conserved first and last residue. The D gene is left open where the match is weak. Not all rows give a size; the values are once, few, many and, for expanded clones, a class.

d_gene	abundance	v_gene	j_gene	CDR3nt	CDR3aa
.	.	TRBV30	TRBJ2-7	TGTGCCTGGAGTCCACCCCGAGTTAGCGGAGCCTACGAGCAGTACTTC	CAWSPPRVSGAYEQYF
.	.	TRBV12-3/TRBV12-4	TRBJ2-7	TGTGCCAGCGGATCACCGACGGCCCCCTACGAGCAGTACTTC	CASGSPTAPYEQYF
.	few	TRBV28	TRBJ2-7	TGTGCCAGCAGCCTTCTTGGGGGGAGTCCCTACGAGCAGTACTTC	CASSLLGGSPYEQYF
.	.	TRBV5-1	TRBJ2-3	TGCGCCAGCAGGGACGGGACGGCCTTTTCCCCATATCGGGATACGCAGTATTTT	CASRDGTAFSPYRDTQYF
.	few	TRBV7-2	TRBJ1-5	TGTGCCAGCAGCTACACAGGAGATCAGCCCCAGCATTTT	CASSYTGDQPQHF
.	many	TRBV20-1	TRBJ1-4	TGCAGTGCTAGACCCACAGGGATTAATGAAAAACTGTTTTTT	CSARPTGINEKLFF
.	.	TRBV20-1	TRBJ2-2	TGCAGTGCCCCCAGGACAGGCCTAGCGGGGAACACCGGGGAGCTGTTTTTT	CSAPRTGLAGNTGELFF
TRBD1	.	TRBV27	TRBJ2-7	TGTGCCAGCAGTTATACAGGGGGCGCGGACGAGCAGTACTTC	CASSYTGGADEQYF
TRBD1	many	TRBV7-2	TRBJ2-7	TGTGCCAGCAGCTTATGGCAGGGGGCAAACGAGCAGTACTTC	CASSLWQGANEQYF
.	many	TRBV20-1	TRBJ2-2	TGCAGTGCTAGACCCCCCTACCACCCCGCCGGGGAGCTGTTTTTT	CSARPPYHPAGELFF
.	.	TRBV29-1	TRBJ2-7	TGCAGCGGGGCCACCGCGGGGCACGAGCAGTACTTC	CSGATAGHEQYF
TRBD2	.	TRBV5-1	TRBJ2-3	TGCGCCAGCAGCTACTTTAGCGGGGGGGCAGGAGATACGCAGTATTTT	CASSYFSGGAGDTQYF
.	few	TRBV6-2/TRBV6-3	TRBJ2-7	TGTGCCAGCAGTCCTGGAGGGGGGTATCCCTACGAGCAGTACTTC	CASSPGGGYPYEQYF
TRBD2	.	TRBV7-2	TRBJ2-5	TGTGCCAGCAGCCCCCGGACTAGCGGGGCATCCCAGTACTTC	CASSPRTSGASQYF
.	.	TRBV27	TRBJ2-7	TGTGCCAGCAGTTTATCGTGGGCAGTTACCTCCTACGAGCAGTACTTC	CASSLSWAVTSYEQYF
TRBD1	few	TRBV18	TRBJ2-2	TGTGCCAGCTCACCAAGACAGGGTCTAGACACCGGGGAGCTGTTTTTT	CASSPRQGLDTGELFF
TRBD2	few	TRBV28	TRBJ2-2	TGTGCCAGCAAGCGGGACCTAGGTCCCGGGGAGCTGTTTTTT	CASKRDLGPGELFF
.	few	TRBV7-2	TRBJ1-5	TGTGCCAGCAGCGCCAGACGGGATCAGCCCCAGCATTTT	CASSARRDQPQHF
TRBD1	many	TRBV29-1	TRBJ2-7	TGCAGCGTTGCTGGTAGACAGGGCTACGAGCAGTACTTC	CSVAGRQGYEQYF
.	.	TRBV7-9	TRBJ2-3	TGTGCCAGCAGCCCCGGAATGGGGGACACAGATACGCAGTATTTT	CASSPGMGDTDTQYF
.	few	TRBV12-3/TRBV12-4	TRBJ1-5	TGTGCCAGCAGTTTCTGGGATAGCACTTATCAGCCCCAGCATTTT	CASSFWDSTYQPQHF
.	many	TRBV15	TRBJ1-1	TGTGCCACCAGCAGAGATCCGTCGAACACTGAAGCTTTCTTT	CATSRDPSNTEAFF
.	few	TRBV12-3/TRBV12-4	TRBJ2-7	TGTGCCAGCAGTTCCCCCCCTTTGGGTATCCACGAGCAGTACTTC	CASSSPPLGIHEQYF